This T cell receptor (beta chain) was recorded in a study of technical replicates of blood from several donors. Clones were sequenced by immunoSEQ multiplex PCR, and TCRdb holds only the in-frame ones, with some missing. The table lists 95,000 or so clones, about 95% of them singletons. The length of the CDR3 is 17 residues. The germline CDR1 and CDR2 sequences are SNHLY and FYNNEI. The germline V and J ends were trimmed by 4 bases and 0 bases, with 17 bases remaining between them. Sequencing was performed on T cells isolated from PBMCs. This rearrangement joins TRBV2 to TRBJ2-3, with D unresolved. This sequence was found in a human donor in good health. CDR3 amino acids: CASSVRDSASSTDTQYF. For the CDR3, the DNA is TGTGCCAGCAGTGTGCGAGACTCAGCATCTAGCACAGATACGCAGTATTTT.